The following is a T cell receptor beta chain sequence with its context. Its antigen target is currently unknown. The sample holds no much larger clone one base away, and base qualities are not on file. This specimen belongs to a study of blood T cell repertoires in COVID-19 (dated by TCRdb to 2020 to 2021). Regarding the research as a whole: Samples covering the acute and convalescent phases of COVID-19 were provided by collaborators in the United States, Italy and Spain. The prospective study material was composed of cDNA or gDNA derived from T cells, B-cell-depleted T cells, or PBMCs. The dataset comprised deeply sampled blood TCRbeta repertoires from subjects exposed to, actively infected with, or recovered from COVID-19. The repertoires were released in a freely available public database meant as a resource for research on the immune response to SARS-CoV-2. Samples came from the ongoing ImmuneRACE study (first 160 participants) plus 1,254 subjects from 6 global collaborators. A de-identified subject ID, COVID-19 status, age in years and sex were almost always included in the sample metadata. Where available, HLA class I and class II types were obtained from metadata supplied by the sample provider rather than from assay-based typing.

The collaborating institutions used their own protocols to collect whole blood in K2EDTA tubes. For TCRbeta analysis, collaborator samples were shipped as frozen whole blood, as isolated PBMCs, or as DNA extracted from either sample type. TCRbeta CDR3 regions were amplified from genomic DNA using the immunoSEQ Assay, a bias-controlled multiplex PCR. As for the original processing: Nucleated cell counts per sample were estimated from amplification of reference gene primers within the assay. Sequence reads were collapsed and filtered to measure the absolute abundance of every unique TCRbeta CDR3 rearrangement. For each sample, productive Simpson clonality was calculated by taking the square root of Simpson's diversity index across productive rearrangements. Imported from immuneACCESS, the table was reduced by TCRdb to in-frame sequences with V and J called. These copies leave out some clones; in studies compared against another copy, an unresolved V gene accounts for under half, and the cause of the remainder is not known. D and trimming were read from the DNA, whereas the V and J calls and clone size are those reported in that table. The sample table records about 190,000 clones; 60% to 80% of these occur just once. Approximately 26% of the sample is taken by the ten largest.

The paper's findings and limits, for the study overall: Clinical and demographic metadata were provided uncurated, with the amount varying by source and participant.

Sequenced material: peripheral blood. The clonotype originates from a woman in her 70s with acute or convalescent COVID-19.

The sequenced DNA is TGTGCCAGCACGGCACTAGCAAATCTGCATGAGCAGTTCTTC. This translates into CASTALANLHEQFF. The chain couples TRBV7-9 to TRBJ2-1, and TRBD2 may be the D gene, going by 6 matching bases. Sequences SEHNR (CDR1) and FQNEAQ (CDR2) are obtained from the germline V gene (reference sequence). Trimming takes 7 bases from V and 8 bases from J, and the germline ends sit 18 bases apart. The CDR3 contains 14 residues, cysteine and phenylalanine counted. CDR3 DNA only is kept here, 42 bases in frame from base 1.